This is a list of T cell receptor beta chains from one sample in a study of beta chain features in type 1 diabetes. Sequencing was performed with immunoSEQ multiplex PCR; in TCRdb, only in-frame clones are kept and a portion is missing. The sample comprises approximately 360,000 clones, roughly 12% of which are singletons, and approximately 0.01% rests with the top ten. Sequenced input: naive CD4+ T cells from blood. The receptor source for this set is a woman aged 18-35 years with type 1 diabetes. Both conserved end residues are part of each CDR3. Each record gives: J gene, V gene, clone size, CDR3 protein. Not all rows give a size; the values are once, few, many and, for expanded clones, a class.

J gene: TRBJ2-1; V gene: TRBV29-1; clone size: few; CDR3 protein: CSVVIRSTYNEQFF
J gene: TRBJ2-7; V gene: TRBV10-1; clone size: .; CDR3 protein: CASSEHIGEQYF
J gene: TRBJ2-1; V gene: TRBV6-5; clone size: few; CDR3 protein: CASSYGLAGANEQFF
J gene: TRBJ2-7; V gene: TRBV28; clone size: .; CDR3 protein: CASSYSGAYEQYF
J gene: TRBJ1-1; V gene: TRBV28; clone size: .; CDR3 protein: CATMVNTEAFF
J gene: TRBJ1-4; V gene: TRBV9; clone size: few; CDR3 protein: CASSVAPGVNEKLFF
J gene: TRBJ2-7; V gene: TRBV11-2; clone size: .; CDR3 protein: CASTQGKTYEQYF
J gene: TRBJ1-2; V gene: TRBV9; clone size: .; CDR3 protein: CASSPQDRGHYGYTF
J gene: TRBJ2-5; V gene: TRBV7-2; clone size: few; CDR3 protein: CASSSTGLALETQYF
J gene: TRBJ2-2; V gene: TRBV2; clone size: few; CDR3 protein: CASSAGTGELFF
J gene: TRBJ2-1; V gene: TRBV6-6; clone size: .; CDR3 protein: CASSYGGGGIWFF
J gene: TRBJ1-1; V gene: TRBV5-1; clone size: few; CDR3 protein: CASSFEGMNTEAFF
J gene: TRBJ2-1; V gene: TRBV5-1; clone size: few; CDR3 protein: CASKEGQSSSYNEQFF
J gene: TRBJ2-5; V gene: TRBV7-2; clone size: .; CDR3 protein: CASSLYSGGETQYF
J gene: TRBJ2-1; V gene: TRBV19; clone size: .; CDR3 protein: CASSMASTGGYRNEQFF
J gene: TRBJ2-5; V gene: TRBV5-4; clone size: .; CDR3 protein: CASSSGLAGGETQYF
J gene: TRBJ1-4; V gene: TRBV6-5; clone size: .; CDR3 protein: CATTMRGPGEKLFF
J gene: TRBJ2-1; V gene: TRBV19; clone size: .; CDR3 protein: CASSTFEDRGNEQFF
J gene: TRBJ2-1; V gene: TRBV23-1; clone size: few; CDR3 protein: CASSHPQGRNEQFF
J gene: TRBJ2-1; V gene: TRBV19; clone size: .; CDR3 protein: CASSPRGNTYNEQFF
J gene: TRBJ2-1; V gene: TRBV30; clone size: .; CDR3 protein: CAWENRGWDNEQFF
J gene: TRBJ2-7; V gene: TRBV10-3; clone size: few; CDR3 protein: CAISAAGTGYEQYF
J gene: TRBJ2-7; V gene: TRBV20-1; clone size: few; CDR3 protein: CSAGSSYEQYF
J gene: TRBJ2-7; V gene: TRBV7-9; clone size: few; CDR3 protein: CASSLRNYEQYF
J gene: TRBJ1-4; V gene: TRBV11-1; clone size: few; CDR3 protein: CASSLSRFEDEKLFF
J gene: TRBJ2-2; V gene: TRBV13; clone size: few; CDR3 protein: CASKGIGELFF
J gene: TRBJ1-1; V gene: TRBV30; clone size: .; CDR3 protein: CACRPGSAEAFF
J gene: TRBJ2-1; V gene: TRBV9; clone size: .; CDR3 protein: CASSGTTSGNEQFF
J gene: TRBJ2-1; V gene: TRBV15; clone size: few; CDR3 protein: CATSGRGPTGSEQFF
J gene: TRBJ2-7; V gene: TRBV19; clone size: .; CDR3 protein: CASSTGGYEQYF
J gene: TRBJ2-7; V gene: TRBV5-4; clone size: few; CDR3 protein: CASSLSGSSYEQYF
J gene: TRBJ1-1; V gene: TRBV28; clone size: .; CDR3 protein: CASRSYTEAFF
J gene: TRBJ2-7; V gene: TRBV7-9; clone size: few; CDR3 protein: CASSFGGSSYEQYF
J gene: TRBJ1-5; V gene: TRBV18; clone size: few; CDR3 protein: CASSPGTGSNQPQHF
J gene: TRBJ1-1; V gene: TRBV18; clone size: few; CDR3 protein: CASSPRGLVNTEAFF
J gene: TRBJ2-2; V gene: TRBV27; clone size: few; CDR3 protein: CASTSLEAGNTGELFF
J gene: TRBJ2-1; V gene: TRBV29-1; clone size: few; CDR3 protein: CSVTRVTYNEQFF
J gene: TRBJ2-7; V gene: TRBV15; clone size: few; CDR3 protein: CATSRGHRTGTYEQYF
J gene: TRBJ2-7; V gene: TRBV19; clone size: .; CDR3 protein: CASSTTGLVSIYEQYF
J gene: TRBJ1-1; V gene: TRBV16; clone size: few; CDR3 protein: CASSPQGNTEAFF